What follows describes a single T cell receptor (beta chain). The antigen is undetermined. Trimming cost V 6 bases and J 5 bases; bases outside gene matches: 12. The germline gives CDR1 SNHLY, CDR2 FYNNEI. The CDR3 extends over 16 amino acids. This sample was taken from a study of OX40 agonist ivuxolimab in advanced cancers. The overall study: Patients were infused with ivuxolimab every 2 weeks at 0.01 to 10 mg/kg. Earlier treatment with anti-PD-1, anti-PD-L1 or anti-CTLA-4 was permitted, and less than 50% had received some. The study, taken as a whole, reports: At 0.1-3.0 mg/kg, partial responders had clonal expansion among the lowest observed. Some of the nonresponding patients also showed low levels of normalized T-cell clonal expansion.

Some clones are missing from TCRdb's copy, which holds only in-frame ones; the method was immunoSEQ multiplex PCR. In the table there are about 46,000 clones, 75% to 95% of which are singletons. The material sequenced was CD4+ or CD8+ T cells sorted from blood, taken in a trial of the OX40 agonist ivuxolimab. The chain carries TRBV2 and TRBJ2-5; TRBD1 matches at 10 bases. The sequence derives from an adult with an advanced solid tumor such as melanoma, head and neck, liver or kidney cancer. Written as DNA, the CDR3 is TGTGCCAGCAGAAACGGACAGGGGGGACTAAGGGAGACCCAGTACTTC. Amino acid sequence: CASRNGQGGLRETQYF.